Below, 30 T cell receptor beta chains from the same sample are listed, as sequenced in a study of OX40 agonist ivuxolimab in advanced cancers. Measured with immunoSEQ multiplex PCR; TCRdb has only the in-frame clones, and not every one. The sample lists approximately 67,000 clones, around 86% occurring once. The specimen was CD4+ or CD8+ T cells sorted from blood, collected in a trial of the OX40 agonist ivuxolimab. The source is an adult with an advanced solid tumor such as melanoma, head and neck, liver or kidney cancer.

The rearrangement uses TRBV2 and TRBJ2-1; D may be TRBD2 (6 bases). The CDR3 is 18 amino acids. CDR1 and CDR2 (germline): SNHLY, FYNNEI. Trimming removed 0 bases at V and 9 bases at J, with 24 bases between. The CDR3 protein is CASSEAPAWLLAECEQFF. As DNA, the CDR3 is TGTGCCAGCAGTGAAGCCCCCGCGTGGCTATTAGCGGAATGTGAGCAGTTCTTC.

This clone occurred a few times. This chain uses TRBV7-8 with TRBJ2-1, with D perhaps matching TRBD2 (6 bases). This CDR3 is 14 amino acids long. Germline loops: CDR1 SGHVS, CDR2 FQNEAQ. V was clipped by 3 bases and J by 9 bases, with 15 bases between them. CDR3: CASSLIAAVGEQFF. Here the CDR3 DNA reads TGTGCCAGCAGCTTGATAGCGGCAGTCGGTGAGCAGTTCTTC.

The gene calls are TRBV11-2 and TRBJ2-5, with a possible D match to TRBD1 (6 bases). This CDR3 contains 17 residues. CDR1 is SGHAT and CDR2 is FQNNGV in the germline V gene. Trimming cost V 2 bases and J 2 bases, with 18 bases left between them. The CDR3 here is CASSLISTGKPQETQYF. The CDR3 DNA is TGTGCCAGCAGCTTAATCTCAACAGGGAAACCTCAAGAGACCCAGTACTTC.

The CDR3 DNA follows: TGTGCCAGCAGCCAAGGAGGACAGGGAGGGACTGAAGCTTTCTTT. Its translation is CASSQGGQGGTEAFF. The chain employs TRBV14 and TRBJ1-1, with 8 bases that match TRBD1. The CDR3 is made up of 15 amino acids. V was pared by 1 base and J by 5 bases, with 6 bases of the junction left unmatched. Germline V gives CDR1 SGHDN, CDR2 FVKESK. The complete variable domain, with remaining parts taken from reference TRBV14 and TRBJ1-1, reads EAGVTQFPSHSVIEKGQTVTLRCDPISGHDNLYWYRRVMGKEIKFLLHFVKESKQDESGMPNNRFLAERTGGTYSTLKVQPAELEDSGVYFCASSQGGQGGTEAFFGQGTRLTVV.

The J gene is TRBJ2-3, the V gene TRBV6-1; D tentatively fits TRBD1 or TRBD2 (5 bases each). The CDR3 loop spans 13 amino acids. V lost 1 base to trimming and J lost 10 bases, with 12 bases between them. Looked up from germline, CDR1 is MNHNS and CDR2 is SASEGT. The CDR3 spells CASSEGGMGAQYF. CDR3 nucleotide sequence: TGTGCCAGCAGTGAAGGGGGGATGGGTGCGCAGTATTTT.

CDR3 nucleotides: TGTGCCAGCTTAAGGGACCATACCAGCCCAAGCTCTGGAAACACCATATATTTT. This gives the protein CASLRDHTSPSSGNTIYF. J is TRBJ1-3 and V is TRBV7-8, with TRBD1 as a possible D gene (5 bases). CDR3 size: 18 residues. Germline V lookup: CDR1 SGHVS, CDR2 FQNEAQ. V was pared by 8 bases and J by 0 bases, with 23 bases between.

The rearrangement uses TRBV9 and TRBJ2-3; 12 bases line up with TRBD2. Germline V gene lookup returns CDR1 SGDLS and CDR2 YYNGEE. The CDR3 runs to 17 residues. V lost 0 bases, J lost 5 bases, and 7 bases stayed unmatched. CDR3 DNA: TGTGCCAGCAGCGTAGCACCTAGCGGGAGGGCTGGAGATACGCAGTATTTT. This gives the protein CASSVAPSGRAGDTQYF.

The table lists this clone with a count of one. The genes are TRBV10-2 and TRBJ2-5; 9 nucleotides line up with TRBD2. Germline trimming cut 8 bases from V and 3 bases from J; bases unmatched to any gene: 10. The CDR3 is 15 residues long. Germline V gives CDR1 WSHSY, CDR2 SAAADI. Here the CDR3 reads CASPRAASGEETQYF. As DNA, the CDR3 is TGCGCCAGCCCCCGAGCGGCTAGCGGGGAAGAGACCCAGTACTTC.

The chain recombines TRBV5-1 with TRBJ1-2, with 8 bases that match TRBD1. The V gene end was trimmed by 0 bases and the J gene end by 4 bases; junction bases not matched to a gene: 5. Germline V gene lookup returns CDR1 SGHRS and CDR2 YFSETQ. CDR3 length equals 15 residues. CDR3 region: CASSLAGQGIYGYTF. The CDR3 nucleotides are TGCGCCAGCAGCTTGGCCGGACAGGGTATCTATGGCTACACCTTC.

This clone appeared once. The gene calls are TRBV2 and TRBJ2-6; tentatively, D is TRBD1 (5 bases). Trimming removed 5 bases from V and 2 bases from J, with 7 bases in between. Germline V gene data show CDR1 as SNHLY and CDR2 as FYNNEI. The CDR3 consists of 14 residues. DNA for the CDR3: TGTGCCAGCAGTCCAGGGACTGGGGCCAACGTCCTGACTTTC. Amino acids: CASSPGTGANVLTF.

The chain combines TRBV5-8 with TRBJ2-1; D is unclear. The CDR3 spans 14 residues. The germline gives CDR1 SGHTS, CDR2 YDEGEE. V lost 3 bases and J 5 bases, leaving 12 bases between the germline ends. The CDR3 sequence is CASSSRVRDNEQFF. In DNA form, the CDR3 reads TGTGCCAGCAGCTCCCGCGTTAGGGACAATGAGCAGTTCTTC.

This chain connects TRBV11-3 to TRBJ2-3; D ambiguous. Germline CDR1 is SGHNT and CDR2 is YENEEA. The V and J ends lost 5 bases and 2 bases respectively, with 14 bases between them. The length of the CDR3 is 15 residues. CDR3 protein: CASSRRLGNTDTQYF. In nucleotides, the CDR3 is TGTGCCAGCAGCCGGAGACTGGGAAACACAGATACGCAGTATTTT. Variable domain in full (rest from reference TRBV11-3 and TRBJ2-3): EAGVVQSPRYKIIEKKQPVAFWCNPISGHNTLYWYLQNLGQGPELLIRYENEEAVDDSQLPKDRFSAERLKGVDSTLKIQPAELGDSAVYLCASSRRLGNTDTQYFGPGTRLTVL.

This clone was detected a few times. The chain's CDR3 is CASSEWGFEAFF. CDR3 nucleotides: TGTGCCAGCAGTGAATGGGGATTTGAAGCTTTCTTT. This chain joins TRBV6-1 and TRBJ1-1; unclear D gene. V was shortened by 2 bases and J by 7 bases, with 8 bases between the two germline ends. Germline CDR1 MNHNS, CDR2 SASEGT. The CDR3 sequence is 12 residues long.

This rearrangement joins TRBV19 to TRBJ2-1; 8 bases fit TRBD2. CDR1 LNHDA and CDR2 SQIVND come from the germline V gene (reference sequence). CDR3 size: 13 residues. The J segment lost 8 bases and the V segment lost 4 bases, leaving 4 bases of the junction unmatched. The CDR3 DNA sequence: TGTGCCAGTAGTAGTAGCGGGATCGATGAGCAGTTCTTC. It encodes CASSSSGIDEQFF. Together with reference TRBV19 and TRBJ2-1, the CDR3 gives the full variable domain: DGGITQSPKYLFRKEGQNVTLSCEQNLNHDAMYWYRQDPGQGLRLIYYSQIVNDFQKGDIAEGYSVSREKKESFPLTVTSAQKNPTAFYLCASSSSGIDEQFFGPGTRLTVL.

The V and J genes are TRBV5-6 and TRBJ2-5, with a weak D call TRBD1 (6 bases). CDR1 SGHDT and CDR2 YYEEEE come from the germline V gene. The length of the CDR3 is 15 residues. The V end lost 4 bases, the J end lost 5 bases, and 18 bases lay between the germline ends. The CDR3 nucleotides read TGTGCCAGCAGCACCCGGGACAAAGGGTGGGAGACCCAGTACTTC. This encodes CASSTRDKGWETQYF.

As DNA, the CDR3 is TGTGCCAGCAGCTTGGGAATTAGGGGGACCTCCTACGAGCAGTACTTC. Translated, it gives CASSLGIRGTSYEQYF. The rearrangement uses TRBV5-4 and TRBJ2-7; D is perhaps TRBD1 (6 bases). Trimming took off 0 bases at V and 0 bases at J, with 13 bases between the two ends. The length of the CDR3 is 16 residues. The germline CDR1 and CDR2 sequences are SGHNT and YYREEE (reference sequence). Full variable domain (missing parts from reference TRBV5-4 and TRBJ2-7): ETGVTQSPTHLIKTRGQQVTLRCSSQSGHNTVSWYQQALGQGPQFIFQYYREEENGRGNFPPRFSGLQFPNYSSELNVNALELDDSALYLCASSLGIRGTSYEQYFGPGTRLTVT.

The gene calls are TRBV11-1 and TRBJ2-4; 7 positions match TRBD1. This CDR3 has 15 amino acids. J lost 0 bases, V lost 6 bases, and 5 bases had no gene match. Germline-derived CDR1 and CDR2 are SGHAT and FQDESV (reference sequence). CDR3 protein: CASRMTGLAKNIQYF. CDR3 bases: TGTGCCAGCAGGATGACAGGGCTAGCCAAAAACATTCAGTACTTC.

The chain combines TRBV11-3 with TRBJ2-1; 9 bases are a match to TRBD2. CDR1 SGHNT and CDR2 YENEEA come from the germline V gene. The CDR3 has 12 residues. Trimming removed 1 base from V and 16 bases from J; junction bases left unmatched: 5. The CDR3: CASSLGGRAVFF. CDR3 DNA: TGTGCCAGCAGCTTAGGCGGGAGGGCCGTATTCTTC.

The chain has TRBV6-5 and TRBJ2-7, with D possibly matching TRBD1 (6 bases). This CDR3 comprises 13 residues. CDR1 and CDR2 (germline): MNHEY, SVGAGI. The V and J ends lost 2 bases and 6 bases respectively, with 11 bases between them. DNA for the CDR3: TGTGCCAGCAGTTACAAGGGGGACCGCGAGCAGTACTTC. It translates to CASSYKGDREQYF.

This chain links TRBV14 with TRBJ2-3, with 9 bases aligning to TRBD1. V shed 0 bases and J 1 base; nucleotides not matched to a gene: 5. The germline CDR1 and CDR2 sequences are SGHDN and FVKESK. CDR3 length equals 17 residues. The CDR3 bases are TGTGCCAGCAGCCAAGAGCGGGGACAGGGACGCACAGATACGCAGTATTTT. The encoded protein is CASSQERGQGRTDTQYF.

This chain joins TRBV5-1 and TRBJ2-7; 7 nucleotides align to TRBD1. With 4 bases clipped from V and 2 bases from J, the junction kept 3 bases outside the gene matches. Germline V gene sequence: CDR1 SGHRS, CDR2 YFSETQ. The length of the CDR3 is 13 residues. The CDR3 loop is CASSPGTAYEQYF. In DNA, the CDR3 is TGCGCCAGCAGCCCCGGGACAGCCTACGAGCAGTACTTC.

V usage is TRBV19 and J usage is TRBJ1-3, with TRBD1 as a possible D gene (5 bases). CDR1 is LNHDA and CDR2 is SQIVND in the germline V gene (reference sequence). The V and J ends lost 5 bases and 0 bases respectively, with 11 bases between them. This CDR3 spans 15 amino acids. For the CDR3, the DNA is TGTGCCAGTAGTCACTTCAGGGACTCTGGAAACACCATATATTTT. Protein: CASSHFRDSGNTIYF.

The CDR3 bases are TGTGCCAGCAGCGAAGACTCCTACAATGAGCAGTTCTTC. Translated: CASSEDSYNEQFF. The chain employs TRBV6-4 and TRBJ2-1; D remains unclear. The CDR3 extends over 13 amino acids. Germline assignment: CDR1 MRHNA and CDR2 SNTAGT. V lost 6 bases and J lost 0, with 6 bases in between.

The chain is built from TRBV6-1 and TRBJ1-2; 10 bases map to TRBD1. Germline loops: CDR1 MNHNS, CDR2 SASEGT. V shed 6 bases, J shed 3 bases, and the junction held 1 base outside the gene matches. CDR3 length: 13 residues. DNA for the CDR3: TGTGCCAGCAGGGGACAGGGGTACTATGGCTACACCTTC. Translating it yields CASRGQGYYGYTF.

V gene TRBV6-1 combines with J gene TRBJ2-6; no reliable D call. Germline assignment: CDR1 MNHNS and CDR2 SASEGT. The CDR3 is 13 amino acids. Trimming stripped 6 bases from V and 0 bases from J, with 3 bases between. The CDR3 loop is CASRSSGANVLTF. The CDR3 DNA is TGTGCCAGCAGGAGCTCTGGGGCCAACGTCCTGACTTTC.

The genes are TRBV6-6 and TRBJ2-3; 8 positions match TRBD2. Germline assignment: CDR1 MNHNY and CDR2 SVGAGI (reference sequence). Losses at the gene ends were 6 bases for V and 2 bases for J; bases not matched to a gene: 7. The CDR3 sequence is 15 residues long. DNA for the CDR3: TGTGCCAGCAGACAAGCGGGAGATTACACAGATACGCAGTATTTT. Translated, it gives CASRQAGDYTDTQYF.

V and J are TRBV2 and TRBJ1-2; D unresolved. Germline CDR1 reads SNHLY; CDR2 reads FYNNEI. V was clipped by 8 bases and J by 4 bases, with 8 bases between them. The CDR3 runs to 11 residues. CDR3 in DNA: TGTGCCAGCCACGACGTCTATGGCTACACCTTC. It yields the protein CASHDVYGYTF.

The gene calls are TRBV9 and TRBJ2-6; a possible D gene is TRBD2 (6 bases). The CDR3 spans 17 residues. V shed 0 bases and J shed 4 bases, with 14 bases lying between them. CDR1 is SGDLS and CDR2 is YYNGEE in the germline V gene. This chain's CDR3 is CASSVAGGAAGANVLTF. The DNA for the CDR3 is TGTGCCAGCAGCGTAGCGGGCGGGGCGGCCGGGGCCAACGTCCTGACTTTC.

This clone appeared many times. The rearrangement links TRBV6-4 to TRBJ1-2; unclear D gene. V was shortened by 6 bases and J by 5 bases, with 10 bases between the two germline ends. The CDR3 has 12 residues. CDR1 is MRHNA, CDR2 SNTAGT, per germline. CDR3 nucleotides: TGTGCCAGCAGCCGAGCGGGGTATGGCTACACCTTC. This codes for CASSRAGYGYTF.

This chain uses TRBV19 with TRBJ2-5, with TRBD1 matching 8 bases. This CDR3 has 17 residues. Germline trimming cut 6 bases from V and 5 bases from J; bases unmatched to any gene: 17. In germline, CDR1 is LNHDA, CDR2 SQIVND (reference sequence). The CDR3 DNA follows: TGTGCCAGTAGGGACGGGACTCACCACAGGGGGATGGAGACCCAGTACTTC. As protein: CASRDGTHHRGMETQYF.